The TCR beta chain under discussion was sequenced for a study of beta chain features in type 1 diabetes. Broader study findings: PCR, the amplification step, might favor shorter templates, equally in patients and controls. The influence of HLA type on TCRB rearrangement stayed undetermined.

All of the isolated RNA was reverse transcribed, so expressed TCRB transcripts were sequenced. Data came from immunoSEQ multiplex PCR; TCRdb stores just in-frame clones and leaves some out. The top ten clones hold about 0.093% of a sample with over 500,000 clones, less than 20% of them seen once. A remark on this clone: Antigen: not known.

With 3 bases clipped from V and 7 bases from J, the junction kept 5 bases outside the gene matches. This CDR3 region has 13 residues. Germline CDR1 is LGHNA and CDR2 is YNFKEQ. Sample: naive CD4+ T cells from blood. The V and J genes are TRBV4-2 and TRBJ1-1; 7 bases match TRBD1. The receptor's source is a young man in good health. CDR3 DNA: TGTGCCAGCAGCCACGACAGGGTTGTTGAAGCTTTCTTT. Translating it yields CASSHDRVVEAFF.